The sequence of this T cell receptor (beta chain) was determined in a study of siplizumab effects on memory and regulatory T cells. Overall study results and limits: Proliferating Tregs in siplizumab cultures were never verified as suppressive. Some alloreactive sequences were traceable to unstimulated CD4+ memory cells, and siplizumab significantly reduced them. Naive T cells, seemingly more diverse than memory cells, seemed major alloresponse contributors.

Details on this clone: Antigen specificity is unknown.

V lost 4 bases, J lost 4 bases, and 12 bases stayed unmatched. The CDR3 loop spans 17 amino acids. Looked up from germline, CDR1 is LNHDA and CDR2 is SQIVND (reference sequence). Generated by immunoSEQ multiplex PCR, the TCRdb table keeps only in-frame clones and is missing some. The table lists about 57,000 clones, less than 85% of them singletons. V is TRBV19 and J is TRBJ2-5, with TRBD2 identical over 10 bases. Sequenced sample: memory CD4+ T cells sorted from blood. This TCR was sampled from a human donor in good health. CDR3 DNA sequence: TGTGCCAGTAGTAGTACGGCTAGCGGGAGTAGGCGAGAGACCCAGTACTTC. This translates into CASSSTASGSRRETQYF.